Described below is a single T cell receptor (beta chain) sequence and its context. At least ten counts were recorded for this clonotype. Its antigen remains unidentified. One end of the junction varies from germline; a read error may be responsible. Library construction relied on emulsion pairing. A second nested PCR with blocking oligos suppressed unpaired genes, then a third nested PCR added Illumina adaptors and barcodes. Each emulsion RT-PCR master mix contained about 5,000-260,000 T cells, with C-region, Stepout and V-region primers. The Micellula Emulsion and Purification Kit was used to generate emulsions, and Qiagen OneStep RT-PCR reagents were used for RT-PCR. The pooled libraries were sequenced on an Illumina MiSeq using paired-end 2 x 250 reads. The study's processing was this. Read pairs were joined in Galaxy and clipped at the engineered overlap into separate alpha and beta files, and reads that were not clipped were discarded. Alpha-beta pairs were assigned using CompleteTCR, a MiTCR-based pipeline in which chains sharing read cluster identifiers are linked by an R script. TCR sequences seen only once, which were about 1-3.3%, were removed as potential sequencing errors. TCRdb trimmed the raw reads at Q25, called clones with MiXCR and kept productive beta chains. Entries that share a CDR3 protein sequence are merged under the most common genes and DNA. The V and J calls come from TCRdb's annotation, not from the publication. In all, the sample holds some 270 distinct CDR3 sequences, and roughly 30% of those were seen once. 92% of the sample lies in the top ten.

This specimen comes from a study of T cell repertoires in breast cancer listed by TCRdb under 2016. Broadly, across the study: The study profiled tumors, lymph nodes and peripheral blood lymphocytes from breast cancer patients, plus peripheral blood from healthy control donors. The majority of the 20 to 25 patient tumors analyzed for shared TCRs were ER+/PR+. Controls included nine healthy donors of an age range similar to the patients. On average, approximately 500,000 sequences per sample and roughly 10 reads per input cell were obtained by sequencing. Because breast cancer has a low mutational burden and common mutations are rare, the study reasoned that TCRs shared between breast cancer patients would target shared antigens. After being minced and digested with Liberase and DNase, tumors and tumor-involved lymph nodes were passed through 70-um and 40-um filters. Tumor-free lymph nodes were processed without enzymatic digestion, and Ficoll was used to separate blood samples.

Findings and caveats that apply to the study as a whole: About fourfold more TCRs were shared with matched tumor repertoires by tumor-involved sentinel lymph nodes than by tumor-free nodes (roughly 8% versus 2%). Shared TCRs were encoded by various nucleotide sequences, which suggests selection and expansion based on antigen. Discarding singleton TCRs and sampling only part of each tumor may have missed genuine antitumor clones. Approximately 18 TCR pairs were shared across seven or more patient tumors and were rarely found in control blood, which suggests possible tumor specificity. Emulsion RT-PCR was considered qualitative rather than quantitative, because transcript abundance and primer differences skewed the recovery of clones. TRBV7 predominance was observed among shared TCRs, which possibly reflected tumor recognition or mispriming bias from eight TRBV7 primers.

To analyze paired alpha-beta TCRs of CD8+ T cells, the study used an expanded emulsion RT-PCR method with primers covering all TCR V genes. CD8+ T cells were isolated with a CD8 positive selection kit and were then incubated overnight in roughly 10 IU/mL IL-2 prior to emulsion RT-PCR. CDR1 and CDR2, per the germline V gene, are SGHVS and FNYEAQ. The CDR3 spans 17 residues, from the cysteine through the phenylalanine. The entry retains the CDR3 DNA only, 51 bases that are in frame from base 1. The receptor was derived from a pool of human donors with breast cancer or a healthy control (not recorded which). The rearranged segments are TRBV7-6 and TRBJ1-3; there is no confident call for the D gene. Sequencing was performed on CD8+ T cells. The CDR3 is CASSLGIGTLSGITIYF. The nucleotides read TGTGCCAGCAGCTTAGGTATCGGCACCCTCTCTGGAATCACCATATATTTT.